Listed here are 24 T cell receptor beta chains from one sample, sequenced in a study of shared clonotypes between healthy human individuals. Profiled with immunoSEQ multiplex PCR; TCRdb holds only in-frame clones, not every one. The sample has about 820,000 clones, almost 95% seen once. Naive CD8 cells lacked CD45RO and underwent positive selection for CCR7, leaving out terminally differentiated effector memory CD45RA+ cells. Source material: naive CD8+ T cells sorted from blood. The source of these receptors is a man younger than 40 in good health.

This chain connects TRBV27 to TRBJ2-1; 7 nucleotides match TRBD2. CDR1 and CDR2 (germline): MNHEY, SMNVEV (reference sequence). The CDR3 is 12 residues long. J gave up 8 bases and V 5 bases, and 3 bases lay outside the gene matches. As DNA, the CDR3 is TGTGCCAGCAGTGGAACTAGCGATGAGCAGTTCTTC. This gives the protein CASSGTSDEQFF.

As for this clone: The identical CDR3 is also encoded by other nucleotide sequences in the sample. The chain joins TRBV9 to TRBJ2-5; 13 nucleotides line up with TRBD2. Germline V lookup: CDR1 SGDLS, CDR2 YYNGEE. V lost 2 bases to trimming and J lost 5 bases; unmatched junction nucleotides: 6. The CDR3 sequence is 16 residues long. The CDR3 nucleotides read TGTGCCAGCAGCGTCGGACTAGCGGGAGTCGGGGAGACCCAGTACTTC. Its translation: CASSVGLAGVGETQYF.

V and J are TRBV30 and TRBJ2-6; D gene unclear. V lost 3 bases and J lost 1, with 7 bases in between. CDR3 length: 14 amino acids. CDR1 GTSNPN and CDR2 SVGIG come from the germline V gene (reference sequence). DNA for the CDR3: TGTGCCTGGAGACCAGGTTCTGGGGCCAACGTCCTGACTTTC. Translation gives CAWRPGSGANVLTF.

V and J are TRBV13 and TRBJ1-2; D perhaps matches TRBD1 (6 bases). The V end was cut by 4 bases, the J end by 1 base, with 7 bases between. CDR3 size: 13 residues. Germline V gene lookup returns CDR1 PRHDT and CDR2 FYEKMQ (reference sequence). As DNA, the CDR3 is TGTGCCAGCAGCTGGGACAATAACTATGGCTACACCTTC. Residues: CASSWDNNYGYTF.

The chain carries TRBV20-1 and TRBJ2-1; maybe TRBD2 (5 bases). Trimming pared 3 bases from V and 9 bases from J, leaving 6 bases between. Germline CDR1 reads DFQATT; CDR2 reads SNEGSKA (reference sequence). This CDR3 comprises 10 residues. The CDR3 region has the DNA TGCAGTGCTAGGCGGGCTGAGCAGTTCTTC. As protein: CSARRAEQFF.

The chain has TRBV9 and TRBJ1-1, with D uncertain. V was shortened by 4 bases and J by 3 bases, with 10 bases between the two germline ends. CDR1 is SGDLS and CDR2 is YYNGEE in the germline V gene. The CDR3 contains 13 residues. In DNA, the CDR3 is TGTGCCAGCAGCCTCGCAGGACACACTGAAGCTTTCTTT. It encodes CASSLAGHTEAFF.

The CDR3 sequence is CSVAAGAILEKETQYF. The CDR3 DNA reads as TGCAGCGTTGCGGCAGGGGCAATATTAGAAAAGGAGACCCAGTACTTC. V and J are TRBV29-1 and TRBJ2-5, with D possibly TRBD1 on 6 matching bases. The CDR3 has 16 residues. Germline loops: CDR1 SQVTM, CDR2 ANQGSEA. Trimming shortened V by 4 bases and J by 5 bases, and 23 bases separated the two germline ends.

This clone showed up just once. This sequence joins TRBV13 and TRBJ2-5, with a possible D match to TRBD2 (6 bases). V shed 1 base and J shed 4 bases, with 13 bases lying between them. From germline, CDR1 is PRHDT and CDR2 FYEKMQ (reference sequence). The CDR3 is 15 amino acids. Here the CDR3 DNA reads TGTGCCAGCAGCTTAGTGTCCGGGAGTGGAGAGACCCAGTACTTC. It yields the protein CASSLVSGSGETQYF.

The rearrangement joins TRBV4-1 to TRBJ2-7, with 10 bases fitting TRBD1. The trim removed 3 bases at V and 3 bases at J, leaving 8 bases unmatched. Per germline, CDR1 MGHRA and CDR2 YSYEKL. The length of the CDR3 is 16 residues. CDR3 bases: TGCGCCAGCAGCCAGTTATCGACAGGGGGCTTCTACGAGCAGTACTTC. It translates to CASSQLSTGGFYEQYF.

This clone was observed once. The V gene is TRBV2, the J gene TRBJ2-7; 10 bases agree with TRBD2. The germline gives CDR1 SNHLY, CDR2 FYNNEI. CDR3 length: 15 residues. V trimming: 10 bases; J trimming: 4 bases; junction bases outside the gene matches: 13. CDR3 in DNA: TGTGCCACCACGGAGCTAGCGGGAGAGTTGTACGAGCAGTACTTC. This codes for CATTELAGELYEQYF.

The chain couples TRBV11-2 to TRBJ1-5; 7 positions agree with TRBD1. CDR1 is SGHAT, CDR2 FQNNGV, per germline. V lost 5 bases and J lost 3; bases outside the gene matches: 4. The CDR3 length is 14 residues. Here the CDR3 reads CASSRGQNNQPQHF. CDR3 coding DNA: TGTGCCAGCAGCCGGGGACAGAACAATCAGCCCCAGCATTTT.

This rearrangement joins TRBV29-1 to TRBJ2-1, with 11 bases aligning to TRBD2. The CDR3 loop spans 16 amino acids. V trimming: 6 bases; J trimming: 4 bases; junction bases outside the gene matches: 11. Germline CDR1 reads SQVTM; CDR2 reads ANQGSEA. The CDR3 region is CSVPIATSGDYNEQFF. CDR3 sequence (DNA): TGCAGCGTCCCAATAGCGACTAGCGGGGATTACAATGAGCAGTTCTTC.

The chain combines TRBV28 with TRBJ2-7; unclear D gene. Germline V gives CDR1 MDHEN, CDR2 SYDVKM. Deletions cut 5 bases from V and 6 bases from J, with 14 bases between. There are 13 residues in the CDR3. DNA of the CDR3: TGTGCCAGCAGTCCATCGGGCCGGGTCGAGCAGTACTTC. Protein: CASSPSGRVEQYF.

Regarding this clone: Within the sample, other DNA sequences also encode this same CDR3. The chain is built from TRBV7-6 and TRBJ2-1; 7 bases match TRBD1. V lost 2 bases to trimming and J lost 4 bases; unmatched junction nucleotides: 2. Germline lookup yields CDR1 SGHVS and CDR2 FNYEAQ. This CDR3 has 14 amino acids. The CDR3, as DNA: TGTGCCAGCAGCTTAAGGGACAGATACAATGAGCAGTTCTTC. It yields the protein CASSLRDRYNEQFF.

The CDR3 here is CASSPGTYGEAFF. The CDR3 region has the DNA TGTGCCAGCAGCCCGGGGACATACGGTGAAGCTTTCTTT. The chain couples TRBV28 to TRBJ1-1; possible D gene TRBD1, 6 bases. The germline V gene encodes CDR1 MDHEN and CDR2 SYDVKM. This CDR3 region has 13 residues. The V gene lost 6 bases and the J gene lost 7 bases, with 15 bases spanning the gap.

Turning to this clone: Other nucleotide sequences from this sample produce the same CDR3. This chain links TRBV15 with TRBJ2-5, with unresolved D. CDR3 length: 14 residues. The germline CDR1 and CDR2 sequences are LNHNV and YYDKDF (reference sequence). Deletions cut 0 bases from V and 2 bases from J, with 7 bases between. The CDR3 region is CATSRDGVQETQYF. The CDR3 region has the DNA TGTGCCACCAGCAGAGATGGGGTACAAGAGACCCAGTACTTC.

The chain uses TRBV5-1 and TRBJ1-1, with TRBD1 matching 8 bases. This CDR3 spans 15 amino acids. V was pared by 6 bases and J by 1 base, with 8 bases of the junction left unmatched. CDR1 and CDR2 (germline): SGHRS, YFSETQ. The CDR3 DNA reads as TGCGCCAGCACCCTACGTCAGGGGGCGAACACTGAAGCTTTCTTT. Protein product: CASTLRQGANTEAFF.

This chain links TRBV4-3 with TRBJ2-7; perhaps TRBD1 as D (5 bases). Germline V CDR1 and CDR2: LGHNA, YSLEER. CDR3 size: 13 residues. The V end was cut by 1 base, the J end by 6 bases, with 10 bases between. CDR3 amino acids: CASSQVEGAEQYF. In nucleotides, the CDR3 is TGCGCCAGCAGCCAAGTGGAAGGGGCCGAGCAGTACTTC.

The chain joins TRBV13 to TRBJ2-1; D is ambiguous. Germline CDR1 and CDR2: PRHDT and FYEKMQ (reference sequence). CDR3 length equals 12 residues. V was pared by 5 bases and J by 10 bases, with 12 bases between. The CDR3, as DNA: TGTGCCAGCAGCATAACCCTGGCGGAGCAGTTCTTC. This encodes CASSITLAEQFF.

This chain joins TRBV10-1 and TRBJ1-1; 9 nucleotides agree with TRBD1. Germline lookup yields CDR1 WNHNN and CDR2 SYGVQD (reference sequence). The CDR3 is made up of 15 amino acids. V lost 2 bases to trimming and J lost 1 base; unmatched junction nucleotides: 2. For the CDR3, the DNA is TGCGCCAGCAGTGAGGGGACAGGGACGAACACTGAAGCTTTCTTT. It encodes CASSEGTGTNTEAFF.

A single count supports this clone. The chain has TRBV18 and TRBJ1-1; tentatively, D is TRBD1 (5 bases). The CDR3 extends over 14 amino acids. In germline, CDR1 is KGHSH, CDR2 LQKENI. The V gene lost 3 bases and the J gene lost 7 bases, with 15 bases spanning the gap. In DNA form, the CDR3 reads TGTGCCAGCTCACCCCTCCGGGACCAGCATGAAGCTTTCTTT. Amino acid sequence: CASSPLRDQHEAFF.

V is TRBV29-1 and J is TRBJ2-7, with D hard to call. Trimming stripped 7 bases from V and 6 bases from J, with 19 bases between. Germline CDR1 and CDR2: SQVTM and ANQGSEA. The CDR3 is made up of 13 amino acids. CDR3 protein: CSAASAGVSEQYF. The CDR3 nucleotides read TGCAGCGCTGCTAGTGCCGGAGTTTCCGAGCAGTACTTC.

CDR3 protein: CASSTGQVGMGTEAFF. The CDR3 DNA is TGTGCCAGTAGTACAGGACAGGTGGGGATGGGCACTGAAGCTTTCTTT. The chain uses TRBV19 and TRBJ1-1, with TRBD1 matching over 7 bases. J was trimmed by 4 bases and V by 4 bases; bases with no gene match: 12. CDR1 LNHDA and CDR2 SQIVND come from the germline V gene (reference sequence). The CDR3 spans 16 residues.

This rearrangement joins TRBV7-6 to TRBJ1-1; D call uncertain. The CDR3 covers 13 residues. Trimming shortened V by 1 base and J by 4 bases, and 7 bases separated the two germline ends. Looked up from germline, CDR1 is SGHVS and CDR2 is FNYEAQ. CDR3 amino acids: CASSLEKGTEAFF. The CDR3 DNA reads as TGTGCCAGCAGCTTAGAGAAGGGCACTGAAGCTTTCTTT.